The 32 T cell receptor beta chains below were found in one sample sequenced in a study of identical twins. TCRdb reprocessed the 5' RACE reads with MiXCR, giving one entry per CDR3 protein. The sample lists 200,000 to 250,000 distinct CDR3 sequences, under 10% seen once, with around 2.1% in the top ten. These data were also filed under a second study, of yellow fever vaccine responses in identical twins.

What was sequenced was memory (CD45RO+) T cells sorted from blood. The receptors were sampled from a woman under 30 in good health.

Remarks on this clonotype: A much larger clonotype is one base distant, so this may be a read error. The V and J genes are TRBV5-1 and TRBJ2-7, with TRBD1 as a possible D gene (6 bases). Germline V gives CDR1 SGHRS, CDR2 YFSETQ. CDR3 length: 14 amino acids. The DNA of the CDR3 is TGCGCCAGCAGCTTGAGTCAGGGGTCCTACGAGAAGTACTTC. This codes for CASSLSQGSYEKYF.

This clonotype came up many times. The chain joins TRBV7-2 to TRBJ2-7; D could derive from TRBD1 or TRBD2 (5 bases each). Germline V lookup: CDR1 SGHTA, CDR2 FQGNSA. CDR3 size: 14 residues. The V gene lost 7 bases and the J gene lost 5 bases, with 18 bases spanning the gap. CDR3 sequence (DNA): TGTGCCAGCATCGGGGCGCAGGTCTACCACGAGCAGTACTTC. Translated, it gives CASIGAQVYHEQYF.

This clonotype was detected ten times or more. The gene calls are TRBV3-1 and TRBJ1-1; D gene uncertain. There are 17 residues in the CDR3. From germline, CDR1 is LGHDT and CDR2 YNNKEL (reference sequence). V dropped 6 bases and J dropped 1 base, with 21 bases sitting between them. CDR3 region: CASSPRRPGVTNTEAFF. CDR3 in DNA: TGTGCCAGCAGTCCAAGACGGCCGGGAGTCACGAACACTGAAGCTTTCTTT.

This clonotype was seen ten or more times. The chain recombines TRBV29-1 with TRBJ2-2; 8 nucleotides line up with TRBD1. The V gene's germline CDR1 is SQVTM and CDR2 ANQGSEA. The CDR3 totals 13 residues. Losses at the gene ends were 4 bases for V and 5 bases for J; bases not matched to a gene: 3. This CDR3 is CSVGNRGTGELFF. The CDR3 coding sequence is TGCAGCGTTGGGAACAGGGGGACCGGGGAGCTGTTTTTT.

This clonotype was observed a handful of times. V and J are TRBV6-5 and TRBJ2-1, with D possibly matching TRBD1 (6 bases). V lost 2 bases, J lost 2 bases, and 16 bases lay in between. The length of the CDR3 is 17 residues. Germline-derived CDR1 and CDR2 are MNHEY and SVGAGI. The CDR3, as DNA: TGTGCCAGCAGTTACGTCCCTCTCAGGGGAACCTACAATGAGCAGTTCTTC. This gives the protein CASSYVPLRGTYNEQFF.

This clonotype has at least ten counts. The V call is TRBV4-1, the J call TRBJ2-5, with 13 bases that match TRBD2. V shed 1 base and J 6 bases; nucleotides not matched to a gene: 5. Looked up from germline, CDR1 is MGHRA and CDR2 is YSYEKL. The CDR3 sequence is 16 residues long. The DNA of the CDR3 is TGCGCCAGCAGCCAAGGACTAGCGGGAGGTCAGAAGACCCAGTACTTC. It specifies CASSQGLAGGQKTQYF.

Ten or more counts support this clonotype. The gene calls are TRBV4-3 and TRBJ2-4; D unresolved. V was cut by 0 bases and J by 2 bases, with 11 bases left in between. The germline CDR1 and CDR2 sequences are LGHNA and YSLEER. This CDR3 is 16 amino acids long. Written as DNA, the CDR3 is TGCGCCAGCAGCCAAGATCTAACAGACACCAAAAACATTCAGTACTTC. Protein sequence: CASSQDLTDTKNIQYF.

In this sample, this clonotype turned up many times. The chain joins TRBV7-8 to TRBJ2-4, with D possibly TRBD1 on 5 matching bases. V shed 1 base and J shed 8 bases, with 15 bases lying between them. Germline V CDR1 and CDR2: SGHVS, FQNEAQ. This CDR3 has 15 amino acids. The CDR3 is CASSLGQGSEDIQYF. CDR3 DNA: TGTGCCAGCAGCTTAGGGCAGGGCTCAGAGGACATTCAGTACTTC.

This clonotype was counted a few times. The rearrangement uses TRBV18 and TRBJ2-7, with TRBD2 matching over 7 bases. J lost 5 bases, V lost 3 bases, and 10 bases had no gene match. CDR3 length: 15 amino acids. CDR1 is KGHSH and CDR2 is LQKENI in the germline V gene. In DNA, the CDR3 is TGTGCCAGCTCACCCGGGGGGTCAGGGTCGGACGAGCAGTACTTC. Translation: CASSPGGSGSDEQYF.

The V and J genes are TRBV5-1 and TRBJ2-1, with 12 bases lining up with TRBD2. CDR1 is SGHRS and CDR2 is YFSETQ in the germline V gene. V shed 1 base and J 2 bases; nucleotides not matched to a gene: 7. The CDR3 is made up of 18 amino acids. DNA of the CDR3: TGCGCCAGCAGCTTGAGGGTGACTAGCGGGAGTCCCTACAATGAGCAGTTCTTC. Amino acids: CASSLRVTSGSPYNEQFF. The full variable domain, its missing parts supplied by reference TRBV5-1 and TRBJ2-1, is KAGVTQTPRYLIKTRGQQVTLSCSPISGHRSVSWYQQTPGQGLQFLFEYFSETQRNKGNFPGRFSGRQFSNSRSEMNVSTLELGDSALYLCASSLRVTSGSPYNEQFFGPGTRLTVL.

This clonotype was seen more than once but under ten times. The chain has TRBV29-1 and TRBJ1-1; possibly TRBD1 for D (5 bases). CDR3 length: 16 amino acids. Trimming took 4 bases from V and 0 from J, leaving 18 bases between them. Germline V gives CDR1 SQVTM, CDR2 ANQGSEA. DNA of the CDR3: TGCAGCGTTGGACCCGACGGGGGAACCATGAACACTGAAGCTTTCTTT. Amino acid sequence: CSVGPDGGTMNTEAFF. Drawing the rest from reference TRBV29-1 and TRBJ1-1, the complete variable domain is SAVISQKPSRDICQRGTSLTIQCQVDSQVTMMFWYRQQPGQSLTLIATANQGSEATYESGFVIDKFPISRPNLTFSTLTVSNMSPEDSSIYLCSVGPDGGTMNTEAFFGQGTRLTVV.

This clonotype was counted at least ten times. The chain couples TRBV5-1 to TRBJ2-2; D is undetermined. The V end was cut by 1 base, the J end by 0 bases, with 4 bases between. This CDR3 has 14 amino acids. Germline CDR1 SGHRS, CDR2 YFSETQ. DNA for the CDR3: TGCGCCAGCAGCTTGTCCCCGAACACCGGGGAGCTGTTTTTT. This encodes CASSLSPNTGELFF.

This clonotype was seen at least ten times. V and J are TRBV5-1 and TRBJ1-1; D gene ambiguous. The CDR3 runs 16 residues. Germline V CDR1 and CDR2: SGHRS, YFSETQ. V was shortened by 6 bases and J by 0 bases, with 18 bases between the two germline ends. The CDR3 DNA reads TGCGCCAGCAACCCCGGGCCGGGGAAAATGAACACTGAAGCTTTCTTT. Its translation is CASNPGPGKMNTEAFF.

The sample holds many counts of this clonotype. The V and J genes are TRBV20-1 and TRBJ2-7, with 10 bases identical to TRBD1. Germline V gene data show CDR1 as DFQATT and CDR2 as SNEGSKA (reference sequence). The CDR3 covers 16 residues. V was clipped by 4 bases and J by 4 bases; unmatched bases: 13. The CDR3 DNA reads as TGCAGTGCTACTTCCCGGATGGACAGGGGGAAATACGAGCAGTACTTC. It codes for CSATSRMDRGKYEQYF.

For this clonotype: One end of the junction is discordant with germline, which a read error may explain. The CDR3 nucleotides read TGTGCCAGCAGTCTATCCGGGACTAGGAATGTCCTTGAGCAGTTCTTC. Its protein is CASSLSGTRNVLEQFF. J is TRBJ2-1 and V is TRBV27, with 8 bases matching TRBD2. Looked up from germline, CDR1 is MNHEY and CDR2 is SMNVEV (reference sequence). The CDR3 loop spans 16 amino acids.

The chain recombines TRBV7-2 with TRBJ2-7, with D perhaps assigned TRBD1 or TRBD2 (5 bases each). Germline assignment: CDR1 SGHTA and CDR2 FQGNSA. The V end lost 5 bases, the J end lost 2 bases, and 13 bases lay between the germline ends. The CDR3 has 14 residues. The CDR3 protein is CASSRGRAPYEQYF. The CDR3, as DNA: TGTGCCAGCAGCCGGGGCAGGGCCCCCTACGAGCAGTACTTC.

This clonotype has just a few counts. This chain joins TRBV7-9 and TRBJ2-5; TRBD2 aligns across 12 bases. Germline V gives CDR1 SEHNR, CDR2 FQNEAQ (reference sequence). There are 16 residues in the CDR3. After removal of 5 bases from V and 4 bases from J, the junction contained 8 bases not matched to a gene. The CDR3 loop reads CASSPRLAGVGETQYF. For the CDR3, the DNA is TGTGCCAGCAGCCCCCGACTAGCGGGGGTGGGAGAGACCCAGTACTTC.

The chain uses TRBV2 and TRBJ1-2; no firm D call. CDR1 SNHLY and CDR2 FYNNEI come from the germline V gene. Trimming took 2 bases from V and 6 from J, leaving 7 bases between them. The CDR3 extends over 12 amino acids. As DNA, the CDR3 is TGTGCCAGCAGTGAAATATCTAATGGCTACACCTTC. Its translation: CASSEISNGYTF.

The table lists this clonotype with a few counts. The chain uses TRBV28 and TRBJ2-3; D uncertain. CDR1 and CDR2 from the germline V gene are MDHEN and SYDVKM. Trimming cost V 6 bases and J 2 bases, with 12 bases left between them. This CDR3 region has 14 residues. CDR3 residues: CASRGGSDTDTQYF. The CDR3, as DNA: TGTGCCAGCAGGGGTGGGTCGGACACAGATACGCAGTATTTT.

The chain links TRBV6-1 to TRBJ1-1; no definite D call. There are 14 residues in the CDR3. Trimming left V 4 bases short and J 4 bases short, with 13 bases between. Germline CDR1 is MNHNS and CDR2 is SASEGT. This CDR3 reads CASSVSGTFTEAFF. As DNA, the CDR3 is TGTGCCAGCAGTGTTAGTGGTACCTTCACTGAAGCTTTCTTT.

This clonotype has just a few counts. The CDR3 here is CSVDASGQYNEQFF. Written as DNA, the CDR3 is TGCAGCGTTGATGCGAGCGGTCAATACAATGAGCAGTTCTTC. This chain joins TRBV29-1 and TRBJ2-1; perhaps TRBD2 as D (5 bases). Trimming removed 3 bases from V and 4 bases from J, with 13 bases in between. The CDR3 length is 14 residues. CDR1 is SQVTM, CDR2 ANQGSEA, per germline.

The chain recombines TRBV27 with TRBJ2-7; D not certain. CDR3 length: 14 residues. V was pared by 6 bases and J by 5 bases, with 17 bases between. The germline V gene encodes CDR1 MNHEY and CDR2 SMNVEV (reference sequence). The CDR3 sequence is CASSPFFELNEQYF. DNA for the CDR3: TGTGCCAGCAGCCCTTTTTTTGAGCTTAACGAGCAGTACTTC.

This sequence joins TRBV5-1 and TRBJ2-1, with D uncertain. The ends were cut back, 4 bases at V and 1 base at J, with 12 bases in the middle. CDR3 length: 15 amino acids. The germline gives CDR1 SGHRS, CDR2 YFSETQ. The CDR3 here is CASSKGPGSYNEQFF. CDR3 coding DNA: TGCGCCAGCAGCAAAGGTCCGGGTTCCTACAATGAGCAGTTCTTC.

This clonotype was picked up a small number of times. The rearrangement uses TRBV3-1 and TRBJ1-6; possible D gene TRBD1, 5 bases. This CDR3 contains 14 residues. Germline CDR1 is LGHDT and CDR2 is YNNKEL (reference sequence). V lost 5 bases and J 7 bases, leaving 12 bases between the germline ends. The chain's CDR3 is CASSSDSKNSPLHF. In nucleotides, the CDR3 is TGTGCCAGCAGCTCTGACAGTAAAAATTCACCCCTCCACTTT.

The V and J genes are TRBV5-1 and TRBJ2-1; 9 nucleotides match TRBD2. The CDR3 consists of 16 residues. Germline CDR1 reads SGHRS; CDR2 reads YFSETQ. Trimming removed 2 bases from V and 6 bases from J; junction bases left unmatched: 9. CDR3: CASSLGSGGVGNEQFF. CDR3 nucleotides: TGCGCCAGCAGCTTAGGTAGCGGGGGCGTGGGCAATGAGCAGTTCTTC. The entire variable domain, with the rest obtained from reference TRBV5-1 and TRBJ2-1, is as follows: KAGVTQTPRYLIKTRGQQVTLSCSPISGHRSVSWYQQTPGQGLQFLFEYFSETQRNKGNFPGRFSGRQFSNSRSEMNVSTLELGDSALYLCASSLGSGGVGNEQFFGPGTRLTVL.

This sequence joins TRBV29-1 and TRBJ1-1, with D maybe TRBD1 (5 bases). The V gene lost 1 base and the J gene lost 1 base, with 7 bases spanning the gap. Germline loops: CDR1 SQVTM, CDR2 ANQGSEA. The CDR3 loop spans 13 amino acids. The CDR3 is CSVEAGTNTEAFF. The CDR3 DNA is TGCAGCGTTGAAGCAGGGACGAACACTGAAGCTTTCTTT.

The rearrangement joins TRBV7-2 to TRBJ2-2; TRBD2 might be the D (7 bases). CDR3 length: 16 amino acids. Germline CDR1 SGHTA, CDR2 FQGNSA. V was pared by 1 base and J by 4 bases, with 13 bases between. CDR3 nucleotide sequence: TGTGCCAGCAGCTTAGGAGCGCGGGGGCCCACCGGGGAGCTGTTTTTT. It specifies CASSLGARGPTGELFF.

V and J are TRBV12-3 or TRBV12-4 and TRBJ2-7; a possible D gene is TRBD1 (6 bases). V was shortened by 5 bases and J by 4 bases, with 15 bases between the two germline ends. This CDR3 is 14 amino acids long. Here the CDR3 DNA reads TGTGCCAGCAGTAGAAGACAGGTTTGGTACGAGCAGTACTTC. Its protein product is CASSRRQVWYEQYF.

In its sample, this clonotype was seen many times. This chain connects TRBV24-1 to TRBJ2-1; 11 bases align to TRBD2. J gave up 4 bases and V 2 bases, and 9 bases lay outside the gene matches. Germline assignment: CDR1 KGHDR and CDR2 SFDVKD. This CDR3 spans 18 amino acids. The CDR3 DNA sequence: TGTGCCACCAGTGATTCAACCCTAGCGGGGGGACGATACAATGAGCAGTTCTTC. This codes for CATSDSTLAGGRYNEQFF.

The chain carries TRBV11-2 and TRBJ1-1, with D maybe TRBD1 (5 bases). CDR1 and CDR2 (germline): SGHAT, FQNNGV. V gave up 2 bases and J gave up 11 bases, with 21 bases separating them. This CDR3 contains 15 residues. The CDR3 protein is CASSLTRSGDSLAFF. The CDR3 nucleotides are TGTGCCAGCAGCTTAACCCGTTCGGGCGACAGTTTGGCTTTCTTT.

This clonotype was detected a few times. The CDR3 DNA follows: TGTGCCAGCCCCAAGGCTAAAGGGGGGCGGCCTTTTACGCAGTATTTT. This encodes CASPKAKGGRPFTQYF. This chain uses TRBV25-1 with TRBJ2-3; possibly TRBD1 or TRBD2 for D (6 bases each). CDR3 size: 16 residues. V lost 8 bases and J 8 bases, leaving 26 bases between the germline ends. The germline gives CDR1 MGHDK, CDR2 SYGVNS.

This clonotype was seen only a few times. The rearrangement uses TRBV5-1 and TRBJ2-1; 9 nucleotides match TRBD2. The junction had 4 bases not matched to a gene; V was cut back by 3 bases and J by 6 bases. Per the germline V gene, CDR1 is SGHRS and CDR2 is YFSETQ. The CDR3 contains 14 residues. CDR3 amino acids: CASSSGTSINEQFF. As DNA, the CDR3 is TGCGCCAGCAGCTCGGGGACTAGCATCAATGAGCAGTTCTTC.